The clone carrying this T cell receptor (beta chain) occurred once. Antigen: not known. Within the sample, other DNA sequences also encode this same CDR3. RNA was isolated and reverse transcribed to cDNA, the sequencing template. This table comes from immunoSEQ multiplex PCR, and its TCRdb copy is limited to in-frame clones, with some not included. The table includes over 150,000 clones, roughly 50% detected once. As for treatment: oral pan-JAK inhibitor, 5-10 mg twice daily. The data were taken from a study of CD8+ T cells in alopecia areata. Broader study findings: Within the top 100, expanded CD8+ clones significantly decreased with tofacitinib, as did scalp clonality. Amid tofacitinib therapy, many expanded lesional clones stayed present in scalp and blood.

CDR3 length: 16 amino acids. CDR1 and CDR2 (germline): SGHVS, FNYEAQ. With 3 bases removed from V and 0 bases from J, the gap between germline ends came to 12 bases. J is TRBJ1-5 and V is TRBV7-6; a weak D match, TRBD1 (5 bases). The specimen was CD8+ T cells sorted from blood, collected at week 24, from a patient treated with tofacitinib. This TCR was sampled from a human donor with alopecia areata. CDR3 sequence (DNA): TGTGCCAGCAGCTTGGGGACTGGAGGTAGCAATCAGCCCCAGCATTTT. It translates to CASSLGTGGSNQPQHF.